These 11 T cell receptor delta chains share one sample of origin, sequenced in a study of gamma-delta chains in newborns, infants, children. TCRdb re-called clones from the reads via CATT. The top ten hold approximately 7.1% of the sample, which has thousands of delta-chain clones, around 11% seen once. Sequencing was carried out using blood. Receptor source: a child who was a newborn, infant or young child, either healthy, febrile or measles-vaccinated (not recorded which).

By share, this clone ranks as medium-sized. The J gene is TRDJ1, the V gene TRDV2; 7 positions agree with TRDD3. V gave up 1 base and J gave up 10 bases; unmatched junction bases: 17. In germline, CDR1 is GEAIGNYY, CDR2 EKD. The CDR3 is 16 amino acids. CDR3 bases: TGTGCCTGTGACACTCTCCTTGGGGGACCTCTAATTAGACTCATCTTT. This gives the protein CACDTLLGGPLIRLIF.

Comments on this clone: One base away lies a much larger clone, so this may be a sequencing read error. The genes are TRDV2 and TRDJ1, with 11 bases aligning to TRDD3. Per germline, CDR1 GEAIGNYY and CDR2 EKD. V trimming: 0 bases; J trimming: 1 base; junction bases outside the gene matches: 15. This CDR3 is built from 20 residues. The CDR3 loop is CACDTLLLGDMEEGTDKLIF. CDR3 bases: TGTGCCTGTGACACCCTCTTACTGGGGGATATGGAGGAGGGCACCGATAAACTCATCTTT.

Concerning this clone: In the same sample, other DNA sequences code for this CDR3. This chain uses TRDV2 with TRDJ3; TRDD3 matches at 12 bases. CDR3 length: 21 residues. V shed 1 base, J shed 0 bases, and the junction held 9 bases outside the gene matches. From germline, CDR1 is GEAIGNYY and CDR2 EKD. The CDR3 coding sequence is TGTGCCTGTGACACTGTTCTGGGGGATACGAAGAGCTCCTGGGACACCCGACAGATGTTTTTC. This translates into CACDTVLGDTKSSWDTRQMFF.

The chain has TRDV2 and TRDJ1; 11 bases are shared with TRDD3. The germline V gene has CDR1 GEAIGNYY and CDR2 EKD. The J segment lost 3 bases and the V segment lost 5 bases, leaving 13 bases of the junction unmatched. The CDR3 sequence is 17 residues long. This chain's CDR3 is CACVPLLGDNQPDKLIF. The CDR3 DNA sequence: TGTGCCTGTGTTCCTTTACTGGGGGATAATCAGCCCGATAAACTCATCTTT.

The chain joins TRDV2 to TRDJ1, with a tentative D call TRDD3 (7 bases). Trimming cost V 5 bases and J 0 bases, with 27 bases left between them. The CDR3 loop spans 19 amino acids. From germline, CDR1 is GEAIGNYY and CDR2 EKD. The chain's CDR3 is CACGILHRTGDLDTDKLIF. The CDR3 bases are TGTGCCTGTGGCATCCTACACCGGACTGGGGATTTAGACACCGATAAACTCATCTTT.

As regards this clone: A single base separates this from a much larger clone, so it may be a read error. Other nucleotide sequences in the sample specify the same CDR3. Written as DNA, the CDR3 is TGTGCCTGTGACTCCTTACTGGGGGATACACAACTCTTCTTC. Its protein is CACDSLLGDTQLFF. The chain recombines TRDV2 with TRDJ2; 12 positions match TRDD3. The CDR3 loop spans 14 amino acids. The germline V gene encodes CDR1 GEAIGNYY and CDR2 EKD.

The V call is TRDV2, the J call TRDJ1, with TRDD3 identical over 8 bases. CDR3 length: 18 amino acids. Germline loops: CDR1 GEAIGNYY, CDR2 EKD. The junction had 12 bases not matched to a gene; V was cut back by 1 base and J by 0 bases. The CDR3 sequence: CACDTGPWGTQDTDKLIF. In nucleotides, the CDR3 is TGTGCCTGTGACACTGGGCCCTGGGGGACACAAGACACCGATAAACTCATCTTT.

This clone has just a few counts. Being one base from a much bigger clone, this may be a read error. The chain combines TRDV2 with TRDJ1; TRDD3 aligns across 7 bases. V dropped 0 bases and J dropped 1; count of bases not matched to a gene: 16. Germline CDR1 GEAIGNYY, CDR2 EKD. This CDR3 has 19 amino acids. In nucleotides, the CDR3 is TGTGCCTGTGACACCGTGAAGGGGATAGGGGATCCCATCACCGATAAACTCATCTTT. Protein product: CACDTVKGIGDPITDKLIF.

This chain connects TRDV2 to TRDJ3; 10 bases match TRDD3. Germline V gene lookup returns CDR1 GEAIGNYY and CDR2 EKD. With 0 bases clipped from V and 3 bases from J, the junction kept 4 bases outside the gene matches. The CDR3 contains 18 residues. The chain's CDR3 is CACDTVSGGYWDTRQMFF. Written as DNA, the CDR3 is TGTGCCTGTGACACCGTATCTGGGGGATACTGGGACACCCGACAGATGTTTTTC.

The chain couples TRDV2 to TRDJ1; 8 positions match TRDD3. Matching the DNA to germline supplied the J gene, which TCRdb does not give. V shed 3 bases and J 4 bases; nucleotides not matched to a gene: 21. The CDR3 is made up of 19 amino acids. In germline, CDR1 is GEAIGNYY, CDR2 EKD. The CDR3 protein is CACDPTPTGGLIRGDKLIF. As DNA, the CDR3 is TGTGCCTGTGACCCGACCCCTACTGGGGGGCTTATCAGGGGCGATAAACTCATCTTT.

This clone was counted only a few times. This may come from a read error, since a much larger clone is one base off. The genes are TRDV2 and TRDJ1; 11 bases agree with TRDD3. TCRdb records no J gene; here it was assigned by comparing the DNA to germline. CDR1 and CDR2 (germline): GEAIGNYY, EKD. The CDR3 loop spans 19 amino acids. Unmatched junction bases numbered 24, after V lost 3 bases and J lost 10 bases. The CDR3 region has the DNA TGTGCCTGTGACTCTTTGCCTTCTTTGGGGGATACGCACATCGGGAGACTCATCTTT. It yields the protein CACDSLPSLGDTHIGRLIF.